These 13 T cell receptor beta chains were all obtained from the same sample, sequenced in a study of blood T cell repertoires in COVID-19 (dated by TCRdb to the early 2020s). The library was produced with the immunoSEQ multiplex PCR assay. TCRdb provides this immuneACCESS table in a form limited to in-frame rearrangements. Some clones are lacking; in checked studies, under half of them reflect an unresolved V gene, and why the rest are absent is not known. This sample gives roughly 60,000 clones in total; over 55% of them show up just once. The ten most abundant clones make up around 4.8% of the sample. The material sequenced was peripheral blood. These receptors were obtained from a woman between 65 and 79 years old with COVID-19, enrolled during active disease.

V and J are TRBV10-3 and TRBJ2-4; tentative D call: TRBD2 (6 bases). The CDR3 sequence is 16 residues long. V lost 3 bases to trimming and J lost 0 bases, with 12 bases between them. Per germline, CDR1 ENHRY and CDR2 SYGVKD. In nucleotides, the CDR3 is TGTGCCATCAGTGAAGGGCGGGAACTAGCCAAAAACATTCAGTACTTC. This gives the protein CAISEGRELAKNIQYF.

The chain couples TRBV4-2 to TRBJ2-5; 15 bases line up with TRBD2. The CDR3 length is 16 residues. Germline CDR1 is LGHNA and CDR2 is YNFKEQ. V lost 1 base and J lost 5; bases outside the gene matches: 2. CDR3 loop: CASSQVGTSGRETQYF. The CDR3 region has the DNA TGTGCCAGCAGCCAAGTGGGGACTAGCGGGAGGGAGACCCAGTACTTC.

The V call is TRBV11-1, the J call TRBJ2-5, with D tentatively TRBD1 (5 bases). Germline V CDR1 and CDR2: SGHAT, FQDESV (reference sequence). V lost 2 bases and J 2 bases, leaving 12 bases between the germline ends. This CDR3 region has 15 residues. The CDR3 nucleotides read TGTGCCAGCAGCTTAAAAGGCAGGGTACAAGAGACCCAGTACTTC. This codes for CASSLKGRVQETQYF.

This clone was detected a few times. The CDR3 nucleotides are TGTGCCAGCAGCTTGGCGGGGGAGCAGTACGTC. It yields the protein CASSLAGEQYV. The V call is TRBV5-5, the J call TRBJ2-7; weak D call: TRBD2 (5 bases). Germline V gene sequence: CDR1 SGHKS, CDR2 YYEKEE (reference sequence). This CDR3 has 11 residues. V lost 0 bases to trimming and J lost 7 bases, with 5 bases between them.

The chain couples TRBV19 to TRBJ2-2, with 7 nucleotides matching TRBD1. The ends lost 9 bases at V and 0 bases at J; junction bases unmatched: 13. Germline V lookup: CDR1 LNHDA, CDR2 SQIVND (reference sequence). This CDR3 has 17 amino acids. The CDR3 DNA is TGTGCCAGCATTAGGGGGCGTCCGGGAACGAACACCGGGGAGCTGTTTTTT. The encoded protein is CASIRGRPGTNTGELFF. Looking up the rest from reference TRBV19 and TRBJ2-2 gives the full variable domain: DGGITQSPKYLFRKEGQNVTLSCEQNLNHDAMYWYRQDPGQGLRLIYYSQIVNDFQKGDIAEGYSVSREKKESFPLTVTSAQKNPTAFYLCASIRGRPGTNTGELFFGEGSRLTVL.

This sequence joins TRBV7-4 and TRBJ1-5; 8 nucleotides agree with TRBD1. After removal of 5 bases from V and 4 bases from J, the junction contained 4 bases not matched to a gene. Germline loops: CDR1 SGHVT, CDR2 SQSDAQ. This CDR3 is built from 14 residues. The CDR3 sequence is CASSTRQGNQPQHF. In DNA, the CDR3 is TGTGCCAGCAGCACCCGACAGGGGAATCAGCCCCAGCATTTT.

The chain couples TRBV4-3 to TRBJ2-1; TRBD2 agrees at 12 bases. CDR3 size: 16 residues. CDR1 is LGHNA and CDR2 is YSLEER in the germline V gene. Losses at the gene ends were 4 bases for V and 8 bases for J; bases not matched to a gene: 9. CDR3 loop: CASSPGLAGGPDEQFF. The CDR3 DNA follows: TGCGCCAGCAGCCCCGGCCTAGCGGGGGGGCCCGATGAGCAGTTCTTC.

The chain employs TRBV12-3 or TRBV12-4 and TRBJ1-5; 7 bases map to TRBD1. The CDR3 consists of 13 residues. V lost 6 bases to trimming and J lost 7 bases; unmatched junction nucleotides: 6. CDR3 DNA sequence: TGTGCCAGCAGGCGCACAGGGGCGCAGCCCCAGCATTTT. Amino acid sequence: CASRRTGAQPQHF.

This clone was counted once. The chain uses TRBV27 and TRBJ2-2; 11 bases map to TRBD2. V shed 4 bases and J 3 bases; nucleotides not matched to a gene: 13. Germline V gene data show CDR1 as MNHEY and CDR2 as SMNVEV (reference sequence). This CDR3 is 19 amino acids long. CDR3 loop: CASSSAWGSGGEDTGELFF. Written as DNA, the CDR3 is TGTGCCAGCAGTTCCGCCTGGGGTAGCGGGGGGGAGGACACCGGGGAGCTGTTTTTT.

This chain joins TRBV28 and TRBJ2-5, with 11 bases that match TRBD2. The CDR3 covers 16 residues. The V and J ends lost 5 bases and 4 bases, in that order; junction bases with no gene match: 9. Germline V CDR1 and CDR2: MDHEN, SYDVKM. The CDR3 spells CASSPVYLAGGETQYF. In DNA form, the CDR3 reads TGTGCCAGCAGTCCAGTTTATCTAGCGGGAGGAGAGACCCAGTACTTC. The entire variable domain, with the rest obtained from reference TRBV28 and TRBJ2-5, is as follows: DVKVTQSSRYLVKRTGEKVFLECVQDMDHENMFWYRQDPGLGLRLIYFSYDVKMKEKGDIPEGYSVSREKKERFSLILESASTNQTSMYLCASSPVYLAGGETQYFGPGTRLLVL.

The CDR3 DNA reads TGTGCCAGCAGTGAAAGGACTAGCGAGCAAGAGACCCAGTACTTC. This gives the protein CASSERTSEQETQYF. The V call is TRBV2, the J call TRBJ2-5; 9 bases agree with TRBD2. After removal of 2 bases from V and 2 bases from J, the junction contained 3 bases not matched to a gene. Germline CDR1 and CDR2: SNHLY and FYNNEI. CDR3 size: 15 residues. The complete variable domain, with remaining parts taken from reference TRBV2 and TRBJ2-5, reads EPEVTQTPSHQVTQMGQEVILRCVPISNHLYFYWYRQILGQKVEFLVSFYNNEISEKSEIFDDQFSVERPDGSNFTLKIRSTKLEDSAMYFCASSERTSEQETQYFGPGTRLLVL.

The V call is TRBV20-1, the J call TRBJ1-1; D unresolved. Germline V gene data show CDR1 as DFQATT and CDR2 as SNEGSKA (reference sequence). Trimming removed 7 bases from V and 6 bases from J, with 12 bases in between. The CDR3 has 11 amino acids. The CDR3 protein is CSVAPVSEAFF. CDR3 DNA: TGCAGTGTCGCGCCGGTATCTGAAGCTTTCTTT.

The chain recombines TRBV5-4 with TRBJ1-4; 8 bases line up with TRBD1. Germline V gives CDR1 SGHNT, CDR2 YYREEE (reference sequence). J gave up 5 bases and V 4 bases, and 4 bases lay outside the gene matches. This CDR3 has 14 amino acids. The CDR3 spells CASSTTGVNEKLFF. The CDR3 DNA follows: TGTGCCAGCAGCACGACAGGGGTCAATGAAAAACTGTTTTTT.